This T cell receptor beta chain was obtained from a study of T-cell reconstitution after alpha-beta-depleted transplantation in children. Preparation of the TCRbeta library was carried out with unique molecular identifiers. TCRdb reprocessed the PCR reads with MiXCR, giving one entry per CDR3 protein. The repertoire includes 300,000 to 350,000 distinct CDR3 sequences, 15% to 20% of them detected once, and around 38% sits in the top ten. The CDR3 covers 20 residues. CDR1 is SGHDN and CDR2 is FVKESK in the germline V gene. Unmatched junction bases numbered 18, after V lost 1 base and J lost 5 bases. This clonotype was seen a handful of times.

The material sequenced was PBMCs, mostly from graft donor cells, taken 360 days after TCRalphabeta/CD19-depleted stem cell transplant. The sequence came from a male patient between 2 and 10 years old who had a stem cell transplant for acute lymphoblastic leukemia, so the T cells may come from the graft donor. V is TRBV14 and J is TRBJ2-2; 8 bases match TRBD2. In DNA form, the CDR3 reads TGTGCCAGCAGCCAAGGACCAACGGGGGGGATCCCTAAGAAAACCGGGGAGCTGTTTTTT. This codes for CASSQGPTGGIPKKTGELFF.